The T cell receptor (beta chain) described here comes from a study of breast tumors, draining lymph nodes, adjacent tissues. The CDR3 spans 11 residues. Deletions cut 1 base from V and 4 bases from J, with 1 base between. Germline V gene data show CDR1 as SGHNT and CDR2 as YENEEA. Axillary draining lymph nodes of breast cancer patients supplied the node samples. This clonotype was counted many times. TCRdb recomputed calls from the multiplex PCR reads with MiXCR, one row per CDR3 protein. The data hold some 170,000 distinct CDR3 sequences, with roughly 35% observed a single time. The TCR originated in a female donor with breast cancer. Some clones in this sample may be carry-over from other donors' samples. V gene TRBV11-3 combines with J gene TRBJ2-5; no definite D call. The sample taken for sequencing was axillary lymph node tissue. CDR3 loop: CASSLVETQYF. For the CDR3, the DNA is TGTGCCAGCAGCTTAGTAGAGACCCAGTACTTC.